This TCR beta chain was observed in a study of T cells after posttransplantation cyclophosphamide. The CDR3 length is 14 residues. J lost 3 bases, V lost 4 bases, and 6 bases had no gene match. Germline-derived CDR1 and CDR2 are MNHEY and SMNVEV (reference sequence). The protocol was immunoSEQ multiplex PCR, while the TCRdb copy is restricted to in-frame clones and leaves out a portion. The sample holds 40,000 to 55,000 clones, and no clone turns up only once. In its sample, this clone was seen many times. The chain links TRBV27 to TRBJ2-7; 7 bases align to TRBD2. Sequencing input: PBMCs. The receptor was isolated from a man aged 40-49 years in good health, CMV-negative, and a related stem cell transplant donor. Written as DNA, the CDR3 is TGTGCCAGCAGTTATGCGGGAGCGAACTACGAGCAGTACTTC. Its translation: CASSYAGANYEQYF.